These 7 T cell receptor beta chains share one sample of origin, sequenced in a study of Tregs in tolerant kidney transplant recipients. Sequenced by immunoSEQ multiplex PCR; TCRdb stores in-frame clones only, minus some. Among hundreds of thousands of clones listed, around 81% were seen once. Sequencing input: CD4+ T cells from blood. All receptors derive from a human donor in good health.

V gene TRBV5-6 combines with J gene TRBJ2-1, with TRBD2 as a possible D gene (6 bases). This CDR3 is built from 17 residues. V was cut by 3 bases and J by 1 base, with 17 bases left in between. From germline, CDR1 is SGHDT and CDR2 YYEEEE. CDR3 nucleotides: TGTGCCAGCAGCTCCGACACGTCTGGAGGGTCCTACAATGAGCAGTTCTTC. Amino acids: CASSSDTSGGSYNEQFF.

V and J are TRBV7-3 and TRBJ2-3, with 7 bases identical to TRBD1. The CDR3 loop spans 15 amino acids. The V gene's germline CDR1 is SGHTA and CDR2 FQGTGA. With V trimmed by 5 bases and J by 6 bases, 11 bases remained unmatched. Here the CDR3 reads CASSPRQGGWDTQYF. CDR3 nucleotides: TGTGCCAGCAGCCCCCGACAGGGTGGGTGGGATACGCAGTATTTT.

CDR3 coding DNA: TGCGCCAGCAGCTTCGCGGGAGAAGATACGCAGTATTTT. Protein: CASSFAGEDTQYF. The chain couples TRBV5-1 to TRBJ2-3, with 7 bases lining up with TRBD2. V was clipped by 2 bases and J by 5 bases; unmatched bases: 2. The CDR3 is made up of 13 amino acids. In germline, CDR1 is SGHRS, CDR2 YFSETQ.

The CDR3 region has the DNA TGTGCCAGCAGTGACTGGGAAGTCCTAAACACCGGGGAGCTGTTTTTT. It encodes CASSDWEVLNTGELFF. The chain recombines TRBV2 with TRBJ2-2; no clear D gene. Deletions cut 3 bases from V and 2 bases from J, with 13 bases between. This CDR3 comprises 16 residues. Per germline, CDR1 SNHLY and CDR2 FYNNEI.

On this clone itself: Within the sample, other DNA sequences also encode this same CDR3. The V gene is TRBV30, the J gene TRBJ2-3; D might be TRBD2 (6 bases). CDR1 is GTSNPN and CDR2 is SVGIG in the germline V gene (reference sequence). Trimming removed 5 bases from V and 1 base from J, with 10 bases in between. The CDR3 contains 13 residues. For the CDR3, the DNA is TGTGCCTGGGGTACGGGAGGCACAGATACGCAGTATTTT. It codes for CAWGTGGTDTQYF.

The V call is TRBV23-1, the J call TRBJ2-3, with 9 positions matching TRBD2. TRBV23-1 is marked as an open reading frame, function uncertain. J gave up 4 bases and V 7 bases, and 6 bases lay outside the gene matches. The CDR3 spans 14 residues. CDR3 amino acids: CASTLAGVSDTQYF. CDR3 DNA sequence: TGCGCCAGCACCTTAGCGGGAGTCTCAGATACGCAGTATTTT.

The chain combines TRBV6-1 with TRBJ2-1; D not resolved. This CDR3 spans 14 amino acids. Germline CDR1 MNHNS, CDR2 SASEGT. Trimming shortened V by 6 bases and J by 10 bases, and 19 bases separated the two germline ends. This chain's CDR3 is CASSSQTVLGEQFF. As DNA, the CDR3 is TGTGCCAGCAGCAGCCAGACGGTCCTCGGGGAGCAGTTCTTC.